These 2 T cell receptor beta chains were sequenced from one sample in a study of blood T cell repertoires in COVID-19. TCRdb keeps only in-frame clones here, not all; method: immunoSEQ multiplex PCR. The sample has some 240,000 clones; 85% are singletons. Sample: PBMCs or T cells enriched from blood (not recorded which). The receptors derive from a woman aged 45 to 65 who had been exposed to COVID-19.

The CDR3 nucleotides read TGTGCCAGCGCGGGACAGGGTTTTTACGAGCAGTACTTC. Amino acid sequence: CASAGQGFYEQYF. The rearrangement links TRBV6-5 to TRBJ2-7, with 9 bases that match TRBD1. The V and J ends lost 8 bases and 4 bases, in that order; junction bases with no gene match: 6. Per the germline V gene, CDR1 is MNHEY and CDR2 is SVGAGI. The CDR3 loop spans 13 amino acids.

This clone occurred once. The chain links TRBV10-3 to TRBJ1-3; D gene ambiguous. Germline lookup yields CDR1 ENHRY and CDR2 SYGVKD. The CDR3 runs to 13 residues. V lost 11 bases and J lost 2, with 13 bases in between. CDR3 DNA sequence: TGTGCCTCAAACGGGGTAACTGGAAACACCATATATTTT. Its translation is CASNGVTGNTIYF.